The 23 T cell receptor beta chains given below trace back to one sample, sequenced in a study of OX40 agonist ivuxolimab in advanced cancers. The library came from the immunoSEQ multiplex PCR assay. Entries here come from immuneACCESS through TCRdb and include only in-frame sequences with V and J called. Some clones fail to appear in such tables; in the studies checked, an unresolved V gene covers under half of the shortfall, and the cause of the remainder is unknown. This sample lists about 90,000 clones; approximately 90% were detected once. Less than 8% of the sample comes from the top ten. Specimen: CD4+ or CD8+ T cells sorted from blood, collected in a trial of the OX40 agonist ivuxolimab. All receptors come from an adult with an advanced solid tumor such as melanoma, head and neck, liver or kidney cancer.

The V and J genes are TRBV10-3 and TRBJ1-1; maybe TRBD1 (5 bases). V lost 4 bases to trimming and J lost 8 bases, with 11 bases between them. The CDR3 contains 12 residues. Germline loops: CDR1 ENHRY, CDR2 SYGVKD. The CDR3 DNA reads TGTGCCATCAGTGGGGGCAGCTCCGAAGCTTTCTTT. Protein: CAISGGSSEAFF.

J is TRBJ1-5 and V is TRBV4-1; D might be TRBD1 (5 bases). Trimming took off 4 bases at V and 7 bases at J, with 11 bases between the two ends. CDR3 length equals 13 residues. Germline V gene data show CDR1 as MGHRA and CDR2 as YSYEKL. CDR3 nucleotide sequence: TGCGCCAGCAGCCTCCAGGGAGGCCAGCCCCAGCATTTT. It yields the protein CASSLQGGQPQHF.

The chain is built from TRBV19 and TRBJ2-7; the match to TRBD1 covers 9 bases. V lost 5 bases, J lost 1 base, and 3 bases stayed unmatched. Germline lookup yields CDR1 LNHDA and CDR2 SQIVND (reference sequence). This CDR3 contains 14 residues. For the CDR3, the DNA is TGTGCCAGTAGTCCGACAGGGGGGTCCTACGAGCAGTACTTC. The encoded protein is CASSPTGGSYEQYF.

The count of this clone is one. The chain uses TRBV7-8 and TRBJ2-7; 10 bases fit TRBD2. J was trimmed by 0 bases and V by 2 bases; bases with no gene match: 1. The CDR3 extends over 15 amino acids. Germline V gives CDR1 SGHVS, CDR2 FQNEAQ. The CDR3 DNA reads TGTGCCAGCAGCTTACGGACTAGCGGCTCCTACGAGCAGTACTTC. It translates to CASSLRTSGSYEQYF.

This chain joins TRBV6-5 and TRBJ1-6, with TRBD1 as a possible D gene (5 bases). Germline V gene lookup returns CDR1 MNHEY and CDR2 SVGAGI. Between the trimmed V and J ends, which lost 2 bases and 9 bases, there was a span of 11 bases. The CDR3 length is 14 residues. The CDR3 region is CASSYGGTGSPLHF. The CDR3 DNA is TGTGCCAGCAGTTACGGAGGGACGGGTTCACCCCTCCACTTT.

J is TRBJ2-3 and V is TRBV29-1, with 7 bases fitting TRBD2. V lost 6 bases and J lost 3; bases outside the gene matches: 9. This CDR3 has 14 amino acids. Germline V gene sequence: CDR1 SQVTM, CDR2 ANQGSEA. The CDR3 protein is CSVEIGLGTDTQYF. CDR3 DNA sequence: TGCAGCGTCGAGATAGGACTAGGAACAGATACGCAGTATTTT.

CDR3 DNA sequence: TGTGCCAGCACCCCGGGACAAGAGAACACTGAAGCTTTCTTT. It encodes CASTPGQENTEAFF. J is TRBJ1-1 and V is TRBV19, with TRBD1 as a possible D gene (6 bases). Germline CDR1 LNHDA, CDR2 SQIVND (reference sequence). V lost 9 bases and J lost 1, with 15 bases in between. The CDR3 is 14 residues long.

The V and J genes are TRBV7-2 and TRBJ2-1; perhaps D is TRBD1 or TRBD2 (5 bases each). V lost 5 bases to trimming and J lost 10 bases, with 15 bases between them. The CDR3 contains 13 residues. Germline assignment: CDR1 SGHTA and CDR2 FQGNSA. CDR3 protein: CASSPGPGSEQFF. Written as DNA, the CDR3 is TGTGCCAGCAGCCCGGGACCGGGGTCCGAGCAGTTCTTC.

The CDR3 is CASSQGVGNTEAFF. In DNA form, the CDR3 reads TGTGCCAGCAGTCAGGGGGTCGGGAACACTGAAGCTTTCTTT. The chain joins TRBV6-5 to TRBJ1-1, with 7 nucleotides matching TRBD1. V lost 5 bases to trimming and J lost 1 base; unmatched junction nucleotides: 4. The length of the CDR3 is 14 residues. Germline-derived CDR1 and CDR2 are MNHEY and SVGAGI.

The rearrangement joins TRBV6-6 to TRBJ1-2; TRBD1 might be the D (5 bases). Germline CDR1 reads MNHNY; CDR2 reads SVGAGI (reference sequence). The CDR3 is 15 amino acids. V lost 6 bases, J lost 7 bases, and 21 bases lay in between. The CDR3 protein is CASSLPSAGTSGYTF. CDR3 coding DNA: TGTGCCAGCAGCCTACCCTCGGCAGGGACTTCTGGCTACACCTTC.

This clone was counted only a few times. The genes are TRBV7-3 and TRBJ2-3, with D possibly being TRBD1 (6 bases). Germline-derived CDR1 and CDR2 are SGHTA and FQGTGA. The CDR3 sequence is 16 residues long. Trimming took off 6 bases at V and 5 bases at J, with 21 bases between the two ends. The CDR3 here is CASSPLGVLGGDTQYF. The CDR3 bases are TGTGCCAGCAGTCCCCTCGGAGTTTTAGGGGGAGATACGCAGTATTTT.

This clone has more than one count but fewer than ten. Here the CDR3 DNA reads TGTGCCAGCAGTTACCAAATAAACAGGGGGCGAACTGAAGCTTTCTTT. Its translation: CASSYQINRGRTEAFF. This chain links TRBV6-5 with TRBJ1-1, with 9 positions matching TRBD1. The CDR3 covers 16 residues. From germline, CDR1 is MNHEY and CDR2 SVGAGI. Trimming at V came to 2 bases and at J to 5 bases, leaving 9 bases not matched to a gene.

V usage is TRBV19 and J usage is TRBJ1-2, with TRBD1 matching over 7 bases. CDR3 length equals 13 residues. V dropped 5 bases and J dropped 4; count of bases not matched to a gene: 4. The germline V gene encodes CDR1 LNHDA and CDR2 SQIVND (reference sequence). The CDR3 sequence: CASSGQVVYGYTF. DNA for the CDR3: TGTGCCAGTAGTGGACAGGTCGTCTATGGCTACACCTTC.

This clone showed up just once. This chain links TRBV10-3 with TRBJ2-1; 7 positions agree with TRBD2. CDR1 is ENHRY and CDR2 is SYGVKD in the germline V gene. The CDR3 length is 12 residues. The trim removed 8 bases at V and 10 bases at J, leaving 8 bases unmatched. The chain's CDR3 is CAIWAGVNEQFF. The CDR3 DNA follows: TGTGCCATCTGGGCGGGAGTCAACGAGCAGTTCTTC.

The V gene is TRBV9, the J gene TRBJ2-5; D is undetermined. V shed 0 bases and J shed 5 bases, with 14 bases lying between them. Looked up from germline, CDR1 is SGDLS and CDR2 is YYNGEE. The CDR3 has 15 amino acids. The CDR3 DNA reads TGTGCCAGCAGCGTAGAGGGCTCCCGGTGGGAGACCCAGTACTTC. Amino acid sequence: CASSVEGSRWETQYF.

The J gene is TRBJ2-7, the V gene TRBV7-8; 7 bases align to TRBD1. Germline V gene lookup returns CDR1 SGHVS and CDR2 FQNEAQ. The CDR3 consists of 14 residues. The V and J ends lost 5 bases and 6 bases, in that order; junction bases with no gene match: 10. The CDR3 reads CASSLTGTRVEQYF. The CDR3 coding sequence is TGTGCCAGCAGCCTGACAGGGACGAGGGTCGAGCAGTACTTC.

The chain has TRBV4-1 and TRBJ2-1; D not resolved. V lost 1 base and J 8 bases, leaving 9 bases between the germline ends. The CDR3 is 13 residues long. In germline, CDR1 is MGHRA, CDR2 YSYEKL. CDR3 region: CASSQGERYEQFF. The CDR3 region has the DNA TGCGCCAGCAGCCAAGGGGAACGATATGAGCAGTTCTTC.

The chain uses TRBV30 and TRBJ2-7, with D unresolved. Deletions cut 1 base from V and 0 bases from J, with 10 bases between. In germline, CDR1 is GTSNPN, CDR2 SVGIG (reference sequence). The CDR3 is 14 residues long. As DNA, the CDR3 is TGTGCCTGGAGTGCGAGCACACGCTCCTACGAGCAGTACTTC. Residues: CAWSASTRSYEQYF.

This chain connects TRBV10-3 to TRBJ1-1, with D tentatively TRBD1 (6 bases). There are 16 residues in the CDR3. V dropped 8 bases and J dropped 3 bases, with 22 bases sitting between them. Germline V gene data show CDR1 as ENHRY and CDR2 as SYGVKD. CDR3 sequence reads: CAILAVLGAGDTEAFF. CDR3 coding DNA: TGTGCCATCCTCGCGGTGCTGGGGGCGGGGGACACTGAAGCTTTCTTT.

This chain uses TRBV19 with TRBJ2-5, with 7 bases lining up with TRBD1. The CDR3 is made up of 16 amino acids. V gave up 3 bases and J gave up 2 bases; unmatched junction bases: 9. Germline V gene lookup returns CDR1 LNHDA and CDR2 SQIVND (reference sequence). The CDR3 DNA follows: TGTGCCAGTAGTATTGGTACAGGGGCCATGCAAGAGACCCAGTACTTC. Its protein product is CASSIGTGAMQETQYF.

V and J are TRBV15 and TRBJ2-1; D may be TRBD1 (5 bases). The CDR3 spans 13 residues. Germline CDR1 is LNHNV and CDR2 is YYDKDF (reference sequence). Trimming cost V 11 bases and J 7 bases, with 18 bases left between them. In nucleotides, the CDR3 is TGTGCCTCCCGTGGCCAGGGCCTAAATGAGCAGTTCTTC. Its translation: CASRGQGLNEQFF.

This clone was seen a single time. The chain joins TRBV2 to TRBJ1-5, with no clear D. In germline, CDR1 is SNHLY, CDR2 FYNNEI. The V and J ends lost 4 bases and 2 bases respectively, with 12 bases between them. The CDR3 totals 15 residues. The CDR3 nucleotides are TGTGCCAGCAGTGGGGTAGCAAATGGCAATCAGCCCCAGCATTTT. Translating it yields CASSGVANGNQPQHF.

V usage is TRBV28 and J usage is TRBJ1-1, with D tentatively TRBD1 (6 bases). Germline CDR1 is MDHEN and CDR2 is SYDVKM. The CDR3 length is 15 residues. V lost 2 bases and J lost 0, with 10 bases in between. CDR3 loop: CASSLDTGMNTEAFF. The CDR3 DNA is TGTGCCAGCAGTTTAGATACAGGGATGAACACTGAAGCTTTCTTT.